The present T cell receptor beta chain was sequenced within a study of T cell responses to AZD1222 COVID-19 vaccine. The repertoire was sequenced with immunoSEQ multiplex PCR; TCRdb's copy has only in-frame clones and lacks some. The table shows 68,000 or so clones, with about three quarters occurring only once. Study-level findings and limits: There were vaccine-associated CD4 TCRs across spike, dominant at 160-218 and 743-854.

This CDR3 is built from 17 residues. Germline V CDR1 and CDR2: SEHNR, FQNEAQ (reference sequence). Trimming cost V 5 bases and J 4 bases; bases outside gene matches: 16. Regarding this clone: Antigen specificity is unknown.

The rearrangement links TRBV7-9 to TRBJ1-2; 7 bases map to TRBD1. The starting material was peripheral blood, obtained on day 0 of AZD1222 vaccination. The TCR comes from an adult in good health. CDR3 loop: CASSLPTGYRFGYGYTF. In DNA form, the CDR3 reads TGTGCCAGCAGCCTCCCGACAGGGTACAGGTTTGGCTATGGCTACACCTTC.